Below are 16 T cell receptor beta chains sequenced from a single sample in a study of technical replicates of blood from a few donors. Generated by immunoSEQ multiplex PCR, the TCRdb table keeps only in-frame clones and is missing some. The profile covers about 73,000 clones, with 93% appearing a single time and over 0.2% taken by the ten largest. The sequenced sample consisted of T cells isolated from PBMCs. All receptors derive from a human donor in good health.

This clone has just a few counts. The CDR3: CASSQDLIAAQYF. For the CDR3, the DNA is TGTGCCAGCAGCCAAGATCTCATCGCGGCGCAGTACTTC. The V call is TRBV14, the J call TRBJ2-7, with D uncertain. This CDR3 has 13 amino acids. V lost 0 bases and J 9 bases, leaving 12 bases between the germline ends. Per the germline V gene, CDR1 is SGHDN and CDR2 is FVKESK.

The chain employs TRBV10-3 and TRBJ2-1; a possible D gene is TRBD2 (6 bases). V was clipped by 6 bases and J by 6 bases, with 18 bases between them. The CDR3 is made up of 15 amino acids. Germline V CDR1 and CDR2: ENHRY, SYGVKD. The CDR3 protein is CAISGLGGTPNEQFF. The CDR3 DNA sequence: TGTGCCATCAGCGGTCTTGGCGGGACCCCCAATGAGCAGTTCTTC.

This sequence joins TRBV28 and TRBJ2-2, with D possibly matching TRBD2 (5 bases). The germline V and J ends were trimmed by 0 bases and 1 base, with 12 bases remaining between them. Germline values: CDR1 MDHEN, CDR2 SYDVKM. CDR3 size: 17 residues. The CDR3 here is CASSLWGGLKNTGELFF. The CDR3 DNA follows: TGTGCCAGCAGTTTATGGGGCGGGCTGAAGAACACCGGGGAGCTGTTTTTT.

This clone came up once. The chain employs TRBV15 and TRBJ1-5; 9 bases align to TRBD1. Germline loops: CDR1 LNHNV, CDR2 YYDKDF (reference sequence). This CDR3 has 16 residues. J gave up 2 bases and V 1 base, and 3 bases lay outside the gene matches. CDR3 sequence (DNA): TGTGCCACCAGCAGAGGACAGGGGGATGGCAATCAGCCCCAGCATTTT. Its protein is CATSRGQGDGNQPQHF.

The gene calls are TRBV19 and TRBJ1-1; D gene unclear. The V gene's germline CDR1 is LNHDA and CDR2 SQIVND (reference sequence). The length of the CDR3 is 13 residues. The V gene lost 11 bases and the J gene lost 4 bases, with 17 bases spanning the gap. The CDR3 sequence is CAAKREGFTEAFF. DNA of the CDR3: TGTGCCGCCAAGAGAGAGGGTTTCACTGAAGCTTTCTTT.

V and J are TRBV7-6 and TRBJ2-2; no firm D call. CDR1 SGHVS and CDR2 FNYEAQ come from the germline V gene. The CDR3 is made up of 13 amino acids. V lost 0 bases and J lost 5, with 4 bases in between. The DNA for the CDR3 is TGTGCCAGCAGCTTAGCGCTAACCGGGGAGCTGTTTTTT. This translates into CASSLALTGELFF.

Comments on this clone: Likely a read error: the CDR3 ends without its conserved phenylalanine or tryptophan. The DNA is left out, because the CDR3 cannot be placed on it with certainty; the CDR3 is given as TCRdb lists it. The chain uses TRBV5-4 and TRBJ1-2; the table names TRBD1, a call not compared with the DNA. Germline assignment: CDR1 SGHNT and CDR2 YYREEE (reference sequence). The CDR3 region is 11 residues in length, termini included. The chain's CDR3 is CASSCKCRLQG.

The CDR3 coding sequence is TGTGCCAGCAGCTTAGATTCCTTTCACACCTTCTACGAGCAGTACTTC. Residues: CASSLDSFHTFYEQYF. The rearrangement joins TRBV7-6 to TRBJ2-7; D is undetermined. Trimming took off 1 base at V and 3 bases at J, with 16 bases between the two ends. The CDR3 spans 16 residues. Germline values: CDR1 SGHVS, CDR2 FNYEAQ.

The CDR3 reads CASSGAGGTQYF. CDR3 coding DNA: TGCGCCAGCAGTGGGGCCGGGGGGACCCAGTACTTC. The V and J genes are TRBV10-1 and TRBJ2-5, with a possible D match to TRBD2 (6 bases). Germline values: CDR1 WNHNN, CDR2 SYGVQD (reference sequence). The CDR3 runs 12 residues. The V and J ends lost 4 bases and 7 bases respectively, with 10 bases between them.

This chain links TRBV7-3 with TRBJ2-2, with TRBD2 as a possible D gene (6 bases). The CDR3 sequence is 12 residues long. V was pared by 4 bases and J by 8 bases, with 8 bases between. Germline CDR1 reads SGHTA; CDR2 reads FQGTGA. The CDR3 loop reads CASSSSGGELFF. DNA for the CDR3: TGTGCCAGCAGCTCAAGCGGGGGGGAGCTGTTTTTT.

The chain couples TRBV13 to TRBJ1-1; 9 nucleotides align to TRBD1. Trimming cost V 5 bases and J 4 bases; bases outside gene matches: 8. This CDR3 has 15 residues. Germline CDR1 is PRHDT and CDR2 is FYEKMQ (reference sequence). In nucleotides, the CDR3 is TGTGCCAGCAGCCCCCAGGGACAGGGTATCACTGAAGCTTTCTTT. This translates into CASSPQGQGITEAFF.

The V gene is TRBV23-1, the J gene TRBJ1-5; tentatively, D is TRBD1 (6 bases). TRBV23-1 is noted as an ORF with a role that remains uncertain. V shed 0 bases and J shed 1 base, with 13 bases lying between them. The CDR3 totals 17 residues. In nucleotides, the CDR3 is TGCGCCAGCAGTCAATCGATCCCCAGGGGAAGCAATCAGCCCCAGCATTTT. The encoded protein is CASSQSIPRGSNQPQHF.

This sequence joins TRBV18 and TRBJ1-2; 8 bases line up with TRBD1. The CDR3 has 13 residues. The germline V gene has CDR1 KGHSH and CDR2 LQKENI. The trim removed 2 bases at V and 7 bases at J, leaving 3 bases unmatched. CDR3 amino acids: CASSPGDRGGYTF. CDR3 nucleotide sequence: TGTGCCAGCTCACCAGGAGACAGGGGTGGCTACACCTTC.

The chain employs TRBV6-4 and TRBJ2-7; 7 positions match TRBD1. Unmatched junction bases numbered 7, after V lost 5 bases and J lost 0 bases. The germline V gene encodes CDR1 MRHNA and CDR2 SNTAGT. This CDR3 contains 15 residues. The CDR3 DNA follows: TGTGCCAGCAGTTTTGGACAGGTGGGCTCCTACGAGCAGTACTTC. This gives the protein CASSFGQVGSYEQYF.

This chain joins TRBV29-1 and TRBJ1-3; no clear D gene. Germline values: CDR1 SQVTM, CDR2 ANQGSEA. The ends were cut back, 1 base at V and 0 bases at J, with 10 bases in the middle. The CDR3 is 15 residues long. The CDR3 is CSVEGHPNSGNTIYF. The CDR3 nucleotides read TGCAGCGTTGAAGGGCACCCCAACTCTGGAAACACCATATATTTT.

This rearrangement joins TRBV5-1 to TRBJ2-3; tentative D call: TRBD2 (6 bases). Germline lookup yields CDR1 SGHRS and CDR2 YFSETQ. The CDR3 is 11 amino acids. Trimming cost V 7 bases and J 5 bases, with 8 bases left between them. Written as DNA, the CDR3 is TGCGCCAGCCGGGAGCTAGATACGCAGTATTTT. Its translation is CASRELDTQYF.